Listed below are T cell receptor beta chains from one sample, sequenced in a study of identifying expanded T cells in peripheral blood. Profiling relied on immunoSEQ multiplex PCR, and the TCRdb table lists in-frame clones only, not all of them. The sample contains around 99,000 clones, about nine tenths of which appear only once. The sample taken for sequencing was blood. The receptors were sampled from a person aged 18 to 75 in good health. The CDR3 runs from the conserved cysteine through the conserved F or W. A D gene is named only where the DNA matches it firmly. Clone size appears in some rows only: once, few, many, or a class for an expanded clone.

CDR3 DNA,CDR3 protein,clone size,D gene,J gene,V gene
TGTGCCAGCAGCTTAACATCAGGGAGTAACTATGGCTACACCTTC,CASSLTSGSNYGYTF,.,.,TRBJ1-2,TRBV7-2
TGTGCCAGTAATCCCGGACAGGGGAGGTCCTACGAGCAGTACTTC,CASNPGQGRSYEQYF,.,TRBD1,TRBJ2-7,TRBV19
TGTGCCATCAGTGAGCATCCTAGCGGGAGGGGGGGGTCCTACGAGCAGTACTTC,CAISEHPSGRGGSYEQYF,.,TRBD2,TRBJ2-7,TRBV10-3
TGTGCCAGCAGCTTACTAGCGGGGGACGCAGATACGCAGTATTTT,CASSLLAGDADTQYF,.,TRBD2,TRBJ2-3,TRBV7-9
TGTGCCAGCAGTTTCTCCCAGGGCTTAGATACGCAGTATTTT,CASSFSQGLDTQYF,.,.,TRBJ2-3,TRBV27
TGCAGCGTCCTCCGGGGGAGCTACGAGCAGTACTTC,CSVLRGSYEQYF,.,.,TRBJ2-7,TRBV29-1
TGTGCCAGCAGCCCACAGGGAGTTCTGGCTGAAGCTTTCTTT,CASSPQGVLAEAFF,.,.,TRBJ1-1,TRBV5-4
TGCGCCAGCAGCTGGACCAGTGACCAGCCCCAGCATTTT,CASSWTSDQPQHF,.,.,TRBJ1-5,TRBV5-1
TGTGCCAGCTCCCCAGTGGGCCTTAATGAAAAACTGTTTTTT,CASSPVGLNEKLFF,once,.,TRBJ1-4,TRBV7-2
TGCAGCGGTACTAGCGGGAGACTATTCGGGGAGCAGTACTTC,CSGTSGRLFGEQYF,.,TRBD2,TRBJ2-7,TRBV29-1
TGCGCCAGCAGCTCCGGGACAGGGGTAAATGAGCAGTTCTTC,CASSSGTGVNEQFF,.,TRBD1,TRBJ2-1,TRBV4-1
TGTGCCAGCAGCTCGAGAGGGGTCTCCACTGAAGCTTTCTTT,CASSSRGVSTEAFF,.,.,TRBJ1-1,TRBV7-2
TGTGCCAGCAATACCCAAGGAAACACCATATATTTT,CASNTQGNTIYF,once,.,TRBJ1-3,TRBV6-6
TGTGCCAGCAGCTCACAGGACAGAAGGGGGACCCAGTACTTC,CASSSQDRRGTQYF,once,.,TRBJ2-5,TRBV7-2
TGTGCCACCAAACCGGGACTAGTCTATGAGCAGTTCTTC,CATKPGLVYEQFF,.,TRBD2,TRBJ2-1,TRBV2
TGTGCCAGCAGTTACGGGCAGGGGGCGAAAGATGAGCAGTTCTTC,CASSYGQGAKDEQFF,once,TRBD1,TRBJ2-1,TRBV6-5
TGTGCCAGCACCCTGAACACTGAAGCTTTCTTT,CASTLNTEAFF,.,.,TRBJ1-1,TRBV7-9